Below are 25 T cell receptor beta chains sequenced from a single sample in a study of blood T cell repertoires in COVID-19. The assay was immunoSEQ multiplex PCR, and TCRdb's table has in-frame clones only and misses some. The data contain around 130,000 clones, roughly 80% of them singletons. The specimen was peripheral blood. The receptors originated from a human donor in a cohort sampled during active COVID-19.

The CDR3 DNA reads TGTGCCAGTAGTTCCCTACAGGGCGCTGAAGCTTTCTTT. This sequence encodes CASSSLQGAEAFF. The chain combines TRBV19 with TRBJ1-1; maybe TRBD1 (6 bases). The V and J ends lost 5 bases and 6 bases respectively, with 13 bases between them. The CDR3 spans 13 residues. Germline V gene lookup returns CDR1 LNHDA and CDR2 SQIVND (reference sequence).

This CDR3 reads CSVGGGRVAQETQYF. DNA of the CDR3: TGCAGCGTTGGGGGAGGGAGAGTGGCCCAAGAGACCCAGTACTTC. This chain links TRBV29-1 with TRBJ2-5; TRBD2 matches at 7 bases. CDR3 size: 15 residues. The germline CDR1 and CDR2 sequences are SQVTM and ANQGSEA. The ends lost 4 bases at V and 1 base at J; junction bases unmatched: 9.

The gene calls are TRBV5-6 and TRBJ1-2, with D tentatively TRBD1 (6 bases). V was trimmed by 0 bases and J by 6 bases, leaving 18 bases between them. Germline V CDR1 and CDR2: SGHDT, YYEEEE. The CDR3 sequence is 16 residues long. Here the CDR3 DNA reads TGTGCCAGCAGCTTGGATCTTGCAGGGGATAATAATGGCTACACCTTC. Translating gives CASSLDLAGDNNGYTF.

The gene calls are TRBV5-1 and TRBJ2-7; D is unclear. Germline V gene sequence: CDR1 SGHRS, CDR2 YFSETQ. The germline V and J ends were trimmed by 0 bases and 4 bases, with 8 bases remaining between them. The CDR3 is made up of 13 amino acids. The CDR3 reads CASSLGLDYEQYF. CDR3 nucleotide sequence: TGCGCCAGCAGCTTGGGACTGGATTACGAGCAGTACTTC.

The rearrangement links TRBV20-1 to TRBJ1-5; D is unclear. V lost 3 bases, J lost 5 bases, and 5 bases lay in between. This CDR3 comprises 11 residues. From germline, CDR1 is DFQATT and CDR2 SNEGSKA (reference sequence). The CDR3 reads CSASGDQPQHF. The DNA of the CDR3 is TGCAGTGCTAGTGGAGATCAGCCCCAGCATTTT.

The chain is built from TRBV5-1 and TRBJ2-7; maybe TRBD2 (6 bases). This CDR3 is 14 amino acids long. Germline CDR1 is SGHRS and CDR2 is YFSETQ. The germline V and J ends were trimmed by 2 bases and 3 bases, with 12 bases remaining between them. The CDR3 region is CASSLRGTRYEQYF. In DNA, the CDR3 is TGCGCCAGCAGCTTAAGAGGGACTCGCTACGAGCAGTACTTC.

This clone has just one count. The genes are TRBV30 and TRBJ1-4; no firm D call. This CDR3 region has 13 residues. CDR1 is GTSNPN, CDR2 SVGIG, per germline (reference sequence). The germline V and J ends were trimmed by 1 base and 4 bases, with 7 bases remaining between them. Here the CDR3 reads CAWSGGINEKLFF. Written as DNA, the CDR3 is TGTGCCTGGAGTGGAGGGATTAATGAAAAACTGTTTTTT. Looking up the rest from reference TRBV30 and TRBJ1-4 gives the full variable domain: SQTIHQWPATLVQPVGSPLSLECTVEGTSNPNLYWYRQAAGRGLQLLFYSVGIGQISSEVPQNLSASRPQDRQFILSSKKLLLSDSGFYLCAWSGGINEKLFFGSGTQLSVL.

The chain has TRBV10-3 and TRBJ1-3, with D uncertain. The CDR3 sequence is 16 residues long. Germline V gene sequence: CDR1 ENHRY, CDR2 SYGVKD. Trimming cost V 11 bases and J 0 bases, with 20 bases left between them. The CDR3 DNA is TGTGCCGCACTCGGGGAGGGCCCCCTCTCTGGAAACACCATATATTTT. It codes for CAALGEGPLSGNTIYF.

This rearrangement joins TRBV7-8 to TRBJ2-7; possibly TRBD1 for D (5 bases). This CDR3 spans 13 amino acids. CDR1 SGHVS and CDR2 FQNEAQ come from the germline V gene. Trimming pared 5 bases from V and 4 bases from J, leaving 12 bases between. The CDR3 DNA is TGTGCCAGCAGCGTAAGGGGTCAGTACGAGCAGTACTTC. It encodes CASSVRGQYEQYF.

V gene TRBV7-9 combines with J gene TRBJ1-1, with 9 bases identical to TRBD1. CDR1 is SEHNR, CDR2 FQNEAQ, per germline (reference sequence). The CDR3 loop spans 16 amino acids. V dropped 5 bases and J dropped 1; count of bases not matched to a gene: 8. The CDR3 DNA sequence: TGTGCCAGCAGCCTCCGGACAGGGGCCCCGAACACTGAAGCTTTCTTT. Residues: CASSLRTGAPNTEAFF.

CDR3 nucleotides: TGTGCCAGCGTACAGGGGGCAGGCTATGGCTACACCTTC. This sequence encodes CASVQGAGYGYTF. This chain links TRBV10-3 with TRBJ1-2; 9 bases line up with TRBD1. This CDR3 has 13 residues. CDR1 and CDR2 (germline): ENHRY, SYGVKD. The trim removed 10 bases at V and 4 bases at J, leaving 7 bases unmatched.

This chain uses TRBV7-8 with TRBJ2-1; TRBD1 matches at 7 bases. Germline CDR1 reads SGHVS; CDR2 reads FQNEAQ. The length of the CDR3 is 16 residues. V lost 1 base to trimming and J lost 2 bases; unmatched junction nucleotides: 5. The CDR3 sequence is CASSLEVGGAYNEQFF. The CDR3 bases are TGTGCCAGCAGCTTAGAGGTAGGGGGCGCCTACAATGAGCAGTTCTTC.

This clone was picked up a small number of times. The chain is built from TRBV5-4 and TRBJ2-1; D possibly corresponds to TRBD2 (5 bases). The length of the CDR3 is 14 residues. V lost 0 bases and J 8 bases, leaving 12 bases between the germline ends. Germline loops: CDR1 SGHNT, CDR2 YYREEE (reference sequence). As DNA, the CDR3 is TGTGCCAGCAGCTTGGCCCCGGAGGCCGATGAGCAGTTCTTC. Translation gives CASSLAPEADEQFF. Combining the CDR3 with reference TRBV5-4 and TRBJ2-1 gives the whole variable domain ETGVTQSPTHLIKTRGQQVTLRCSSQSGHNTVSWYQQALGQGPQFIFQYYREEENGRGNFPPRFSGLQFPNYSSELNVNALELDDSALYLCASSLAPEADEQFFGPGTRLTVL.

A remark on this clone: One end of the junction varies from germline; a read error may be responsible. The chain is built from TRBV5-1 and TRBJ2-7; tentative D call: TRBD2 (5 bases). The CDR3 contains 13 residues. Germline CDR1 and CDR2: SGHRS and YFSETQ. CDR3 amino acids: CASSLDFNLEQYF. DNA of the CDR3: TGCGCCAGCAGTTTGGACTTTAACCTCGAGCAGTACTTC.

This clone was seen just once. This chain links TRBV3-1 (or the pseudogene TRBV3-2) with TRBJ1-2, with D possibly matching TRBD1 (6 bases). Germline assignment: CDR1 LGHDT and CDR2 YNNKEL (reference sequence). The CDR3 is 13 residues long. With 3 bases removed from V and 8 bases from J, the gap between germline ends came to 13 bases. DNA for the CDR3: TGTGCCAGCAGCCATTTAACAGGGTACGGCTACACCTTC. It yields the protein CASSHLTGYGYTF.

The rearrangement links TRBV19 to TRBJ1-1; 7 bases fit TRBD1. Germline V gene data show CDR1 as LNHDA and CDR2 as SQIVND (reference sequence). The CDR3 consists of 16 residues. V shed 1 base, J shed 0 bases, and the junction held 5 bases outside the gene matches. As DNA, the CDR3 is TGTGCCAGTAGTATAGCACGGGACAGCATGAACACTGAAGCTTTCTTT. It translates to CASSIARDSMNTEAFF.

The gene calls are TRBV27 and TRBJ1-2; 8 bases fit TRBD1. Trimming removed 5 bases from V and 7 bases from J; junction bases left unmatched: 6. CDR1 and CDR2 from the germline V gene are MNHEY and SMNVEV (reference sequence). This CDR3 region has 13 residues. The CDR3 bases are TGTGCCAGCAGTATCCCCGGGACAGGTGGCTACACCTTC. It yields the protein CASSIPGTGGYTF.

V gene TRBV6-5 combines with J gene TRBJ2-2, with TRBD2 matching over 10 bases. The ends lost 5 bases at V and 6 bases at J; junction bases unmatched: 3. CDR3 length: 14 amino acids. The germline V gene has CDR1 MNHEY and CDR2 SVGAGI. CDR3 coding DNA: TGTGCCAGCAGTAGCGGGGGGGCCGCCGGGGAGCTGTTTTTT. This sequence encodes CASSSGGAAGELFF.

The chain is built from TRBV5-8 and TRBJ2-5; TRBD2 might be the D (5 bases). Germline-derived CDR1 and CDR2 are SGHTS and YDEGEE. Deletions cut 6 bases from V and 0 bases from J, with 21 bases between. The CDR3 sequence is 17 residues long. This CDR3 reads CASKALSERLYQETQYF. CDR3 bases: TGTGCCAGCAAAGCTTTGAGCGAGCGGTTGTACCAAGAGACCCAGTACTTC.

This rearrangement joins TRBV3-1 (or the pseudogene TRBV3-2) to TRBJ1-1; 10 bases are a match to TRBD1. Unmatched junction bases numbered 8, after V lost 1 base and J lost 0 bases. Germline V lookup: CDR1 LGHDT, CDR2 YNNKEL (reference sequence). The CDR3 is 18 residues long. The chain's CDR3 is CASSQVGQGLIMNTEAFF. The CDR3, as DNA: TGTGCCAGCAGCCAAGTGGGACAGGGGCTAATCATGAACACTGAAGCTTTCTTT.

V usage is TRBV7-2 and J usage is TRBJ1-2, with 8 bases aligning to TRBD1. From germline, CDR1 is SGHTA and CDR2 FQGNSA. The junction had 10 bases not matched to a gene; V was cut back by 5 bases and J by 8 bases. The CDR3 extends over 14 amino acids. In DNA form, the CDR3 reads TGTGCCAGCAGCGCCCGGACAGGGCAATCGGGCTACACCTTC. This encodes CASSARTGQSGYTF.

This clone showed up just once. The rearrangement uses TRBV5-5 and TRBJ2-3; TRBD1 matches at 10 bases. Germline V gene data show CDR1 as SGHKS and CDR2 as YYEKEE (reference sequence). The CDR3 runs to 15 residues. The J segment lost 5 bases and the V segment lost 4 bases, leaving 7 bases of the junction unmatched. CDR3 DNA sequence: TGTGCCAGCAGCACCCGGGACAGGGGAGGAGATACGCAGTATTTT. Translation: CASSTRDRGGDTQYF.

This chain connects TRBV5-4 to TRBJ1-1, with D maybe TRBD1 (6 bases). Germline V gene lookup returns CDR1 SGHNT and CDR2 YYREEE (reference sequence). The CDR3 sequence is 15 residues long. Trimming took off 0 bases at V and 0 bases at J, with 9 bases between the two ends. CDR3 sequence: CASSLVAGVNTEAFF. DNA for the CDR3: TGTGCCAGCAGCTTGGTAGCAGGGGTGAACACTGAAGCTTTCTTT.

This chain uses TRBV30 with TRBJ1-5; 8 bases align to TRBD1. V lost 3 bases and J lost 7; bases outside the gene matches: 5. The CDR3 totals 13 residues. Germline V gives CDR1 GTSNPN, CDR2 SVGIG (reference sequence). Written as DNA, the CDR3 is TGTGCCTGGAGGGGACAGGTTGGCCAGCCCCAGCATTTT. Translating gives CAWRGQVGQPQHF.

This chain uses TRBV5-6 with TRBJ1-2; a weak D match, TRBD1 (6 bases). Germline loops: CDR1 SGHDT, CDR2 YYEEEE. This CDR3 comprises 14 residues. V was pared by 5 bases and J by 3 bases, with 14 bases between. The DNA for the CDR3 is TGTGCCAGCAGTTCGCGGACAGTCCACTATGGCTACACCTTC. Its translation: CASSSRTVHYGYTF.